This is a list of T cell receptor beta chains from one sample in a study of Ad26.COV2.S vaccination and SARS-CoV-2 variants. TCRdb's table, derived via immunoSEQ multiplex PCR, lists solely in-frame clones and lacks some. The data contain about half a million clones, 80% to 90% of them singletons. Sequenced here: peripheral blood, sampled in a trial of Ad26.COV2.S vaccine versus placebo. The receptor set was obtained from a person between 18 and 65 years old who received the Ad26.COV2.S COVID-19 vaccine or a placebo. The CDR3 runs from the conserved cysteine through the conserved F or W. D genes are given only for firm matches. Rows may omit the clone size; those that give it use once, few, many or a size class.

clone_size j_call d_call v_call cdr3_aa cdr3_nt
- TRBJ2-5 - TRBV27 CASSLSGGGPKYF TGTGCCAGCAGTTTGTCTGGCGGGGGCCCAAAGTACTTC
- TRBJ2-5 TRBD2 TRBV7-2 CASSSRLAGVQETQYF TGTGCCAGCAGCAGTCGACTAGCGGGCGTCCAAGAGACCCAGTACTTC
- TRBJ1-1 - TRBV7-9 CASSFGAEAFF TGTGCCAGCAGCTTTGGGGCAGAAGCTTTCTTT
once TRBJ1-4 TRBD1 TRBV3-1/TRBV3-2 CASSHEQGASEKLFF TGTGCCAGCAGCCATGAACAGGGGGCGAGTGAAAAACTGTTTTTT
- TRBJ1-2 - TRBV4-3 CASSLGAGYGYTF TGCGCCAGCAGCCTAGGGGCAGGGTATGGCTACACCTTC
few TRBJ2-7 TRBD2 TRBV5-4 CASSLAGGSYEQYF TGTGCCAGCAGCTTGGCCGGCGGGAGCTACGAGCAGTACTTC
- TRBJ2-3 - TRBV7-9 CASSSDGKGSTDTQYF TGTGCCAGCAGCTCCGACGGGAAGGGTAGCACAGATACGCAGTATTTT
- TRBJ2-5 TRBD2 TRBV3-1/TRBV3-2 CASSISSGSAQETQYF TGTGCCAGCAGCATCTCTAGCGGGAGCGCCCAAGAGACCCAGTACTTC
- TRBJ2-5 - TRBV10-3 CAIRDLGETQYF TGTGCCATCAGGGACCTAGGAGAGACCCAGTACTTC
- TRBJ2-7 - TRBV18 CASSPLSEYEQYF TGTGCCAGCTCACCATTGTCGGAATACGAGCAGTACTTC
- TRBJ2-7 - TRBV27 CASTSHDSYEQYF TGTGCCAGCACTTCTCATGACAGTTACGAGCAGTACTTC
- TRBJ2-7 - TRBV6-5 CASSYGPGFYEQYF TGTGCCAGCAGTTACGGGCCAGGTTTCTACGAGCAGTACTTC
- TRBJ2-1 - TRBV7-9 CASSLVVSSYNEQFF TGTGCCAGCAGCTTAGTCGTCAGCTCCTACAATGAGCAGTTCTTC
- TRBJ1-1 - TRBV10-3 CAISQGLNTEAFF TGTGCCATCAGCCAGGGTTTGAACACTGAAGCTTTCTTT
- TRBJ2-7 - TRBV28 CASSLSSYEQYF TGTGCCAGCAGTTTATCCTCCTACGAGCAGTACTTC
- TRBJ2-3 - TRBV30 CAWIPQTDTQYF TGTGCCTGGATTCCTCAAACAGATACGCAGTATTTT
- TRBJ2-1 TRBD2 TRBV7-3 CASSPLAGGSYNEQFF TGTGCCAGCAGCCCCTTAGCGGGGGGCTCCTACAATGAGCAGTTCTTC
- TRBJ1-3 TRBD1 TRBV9 CASSVTGEGNTIYF TGTGCCAGCAGCGTTACAGGGGAAGGAAACACCATATATTTT
- TRBJ1-3 - TRBV18 CASSLGPRGNTIYF TGTGCCAGCTCTTTGGGACCGAGGGGAAACACCATATATTTT
- TRBJ2-7 - TRBV20-1 CSARPSYEQYF TGCAGTGCTAGGCCGAGCTACGAGCAGTACTTC
- TRBJ2-7 - TRBV14 CASSQHLYEQYF TGTGCCAGCAGCCAACACCTCTACGAGCAGTACTTC
- TRBJ1-4 TRBD1 TRBV6-5 CASSSRGPGLEKLFF TGTGCCAGCAGTTCAAGGGGGCCGGGATTGGAAAAACTGTTTTTT
- TRBJ2-7 - TRBV5-1 CASSFQQGSGEQYF TGCGCCAGCAGCTTTCAACAGGGATCAGGCGAGCAGTACTTC
- TRBJ1-6 - TRBV3-1/TRBV3-2 CASSQSRYNSPLHF TGTGCCAGCAGCCAGTCCCGCTATAATTCACCCCTCCACTTT
- TRBJ1-5 TRBD1 TRBV19 CATGTGGPYQPQHF TGTGCCACCGGGACAGGGGGTCCTTATCAGCCCCAGCATTTT
- TRBJ2-5 TRBD2 TRBV5-1 CASSPGGETQYF TGCGCCAGCAGCCCGGGGGGAGAGACCCAGTACTTC
- TRBJ2-2 - TRBV19 CASSPAGQWAGELFF TGTGCCAGTAGTCCCGCCGGGCAGTGGGCCGGGGAGCTGTTTTTT
once TRBJ2-1 TRBD1 TRBV7-9 CASRLGDRGSFF TGTGCCAGCAGGTTAGGGGACAGGGGCTCGTTCTTC
- TRBJ1-1 - TRBV18 CASSPWDTEAFF TGTGCCAGCTCCCCGTGGGACACTGAAGCTTTCTTT
- TRBJ1-1 - TRBV19 CASSINRGNTEAFF TGTGCCAGTAGTATAAATCGGGGGAACACTGAAGCTTTCTTT
once TRBJ2-7 - TRBV6-2/TRBV6-3 CASSPTPQGGSYEQYF TGTGCCAGCAGCCCTACCCCACAGGGAGGCTCCTACGAGCAGTACTTC
medium-sized TRBJ1-1 TRBD1 TRBV9 CASSNHRDRGPQSEAFF TGTGCCAGCAGTAACCACCGGGACAGGGGGCCTCAGTCAGAAGCTTTCTTT
- TRBJ2-3 TRBD2 TRBV19 CASSIWTSGVTDTQYF TGTGCCAGTAGTATATGGACTAGCGGGGTGACAGATACGCAGTATTTT
- TRBJ2-5 - TRBV5-1 CASSLTWGYQETQYF TGCGCCAGCAGCTTGACGTGGGGGTACCAAGAGACCCAGTACTTC
- TRBJ1-4 - TRBV4-1 CASSQELGVQEKLFF TGCGCCAGCAGCCAAGAACTGGGGGTCCAAGAAAAACTGTTTTTT
- TRBJ2-5 - TRBV27 CASSFGRGEETQYF TGTGCCAGCAGTTTCGGCAGGGGGGAAGAGACCCAGTACTTC
- TRBJ1-1 - TRBV7-4 CASSFRTDGRSTEAFF TGTGCCAGCAGCTTCCGGACAGACGGGAGGAGCACTGAAGCTTTCTTT